This TCR beta chain was obtained from a study of T cell responses to AZD1222 COVID-19 vaccine. This clone is a singleton in its sample. Clones were sequenced by immunoSEQ multiplex PCR, and TCRdb holds only the in-frame ones, with some missing. Among 150,000 to 200,000 clones listed, 90% to 95% were seen once. This CDR3 has 12 amino acids. Germline V lookup: CDR1 SEHNR, CDR2 FQNEAQ (reference sequence). The germline V and J ends were trimmed by 1 base and 8 bases, with 8 bases remaining between them. Source: peripheral blood, taken 28 days after the second dose of the MenACWY control vaccine. The sequence was collected from an adult who received the MenACWY meningococcal vaccine as a control. This chain uses TRBV7-9 with TRBJ1-2, with D hard to call. The CDR3 DNA reads as TGTGCCAGCAGCTTAGTGGGCGACGGCTACACCTTC. As protein: CASSLVGDGYTF.